These T cell receptor beta chains were read from a single sample in a study of T cell clusters in autoimmune cytopenias. One entry per CDR3 protein, without DNA, is what TCRdb gives after re-calling the multiplex PCR reads. The sample's table shows roughly 5,200 distinct CDR3 sequences. These data also featured in a second study, about T cell repertoires in aging, cancer and after chemotherapy.

The sample taken for sequencing was peripheral blood. All receptors come from a human donor in good health. CDR3s include the opening cysteine and the closing phenylalanine or tryptophan. Size tells how often a clone was seen (once, few, many) or the class of an expanded clone, and some rows leave it out.

v_gene	j_gene	abundance	CDR3aa
TRBV10-3	TRBJ1-1	NA	CATLDAVGTTEAFF
TRBV12-3/TRBV12-4	TRBJ2-7	NA	CASSLWAGGSYEQYF
TRBV6-5	TRBJ2-1	NA	CASGSLAGNYNEQFF
TRBV5-4	TRBJ2-2	medium-sized	CATSIPGRSQNTGELFF
TRBV6-1	TRBJ1-4	NA	CASSDWTRDNEKLFF
TRBV11-2	TRBJ2-3	NA	CASSLSGTSGGADTQYF
TRBV19	TRBJ2-4	medium-sized	CASTQGLGNIQYF
TRBV12-3/TRBV12-4	TRBJ1-5	NA	CASSRQGGQPQHF
TRBV6-1	TRBJ1-2	NA	CASSPSGGPAGGYTF
TRBV6-2/TRBV6-3	TRBJ1-2	hyperexpanded	CASSLDRPYGYTF
TRBV30	TRBJ1-1	NA	CAWSGARTNTEAFF
TRBV21-1	TRBJ2-1	NA	CASSKTGDRAPLYNEQFF
TRBV7-6	TRBJ2-1	NA	CASSFLAGVSNEQFF
TRBV15	TRBJ2-7	medium-sized	CATSRGETYEQYF
TRBV18	TRBJ2-1	NA	CASWIGTLRSSYNEQFF
TRBV29-1	TRBJ1-2	medium-sized	CSVVGGDSDGYTF
TRBV4-2	TRBJ2-5	NA	CASSQSAAGGEAETQYF
TRBV7-9	TRBJ2-7	NA	CASSLGDRGEQYF
TRBV6-5	TRBJ2-7	NA	CASRPRDRAYEQYF
TRBV5-1	TRBJ1-2	NA	CASSSGTANYGYTF
TRBV19	TRBJ2-6	medium-sized	CASSPDRGGPSNSGANVLTF
TRBV5-6	TRBJ1-6	NA	CASSFDSVNSPLHF
TRBV27	TRBJ2-1	hyperexpanded	CASSRDRGRNEQFF
TRBV11-2	TRBJ1-3	NA	CASSQTGLAGNTIYF
TRBV6-2/TRBV6-3	TRBJ2-3	NA	CASSWASGRENTQYF
TRBV5-4	TRBJ2-7	NA	CASSDGLAAYEQYF
TRBV27	TRBJ2-1	NA	CASSLVSVVGKGQFF
TRBV19	TRBJ1-1	medium-sized	CASSIASGALNTEAFF
TRBV18	TRBJ2-3	NA	CASSPPASRRGGTQYF
TRBV27	TRBJ1-2	NA	CASSPSGLGYGYTF
TRBV10-3	TRBJ2-2	NA	CAISGSTSGETNTGELFF
TRBV6-1	TRBJ1-6	NA	CASSGQGSSYNSPLHF
TRBV7-6	TRBJ2-5	NA	CASSPPNSGTDQETQYF
TRBV29-1	TRBJ2-3	medium-sized	CRCRDDSSSTDTQYF
TRBV19	TRBJ2-2	medium-sized	CASSITISAQGTGELFF
TRBV6-2/TRBV6-3	TRBJ2-3	NA	CASTHTRGGADTQYF
TRBV19	TRBJ2-7	medium-sized	CASSGRTGGRYEQYF